The sequence of this T cell receptor beta chain was determined in a study of blood T cell repertoires in COVID-19. On the study more broadly: From T cells, B-cell-depleted T cells, or PBMCs came the material, which was cDNA or gDNA.

This clone has just a few counts. Germline and junction disagree at one end, which may indicate a read error. Here immunoSEQ multiplex PCR was the method, and the copy in TCRdb shows in-frame clones only, minus some. The sample carries 150,000 to 200,000 clones, approximately 82% recorded once. Germline V gives CDR1 SGHDN, CDR2 FVKESK. CDR3 length: 16 amino acids. The specimen sequenced was PBMCs or T cells enriched from blood (not recorded which). The clonotype comes from a woman in her fifties or sixties who had recovered from COVID-19. The rearrangement links TRBV14 to TRBJ2-7; 12 nucleotides line up with TRBD2. DNA for the CDR3: TGTGCCAGCAGCCAGAGGACTAGCGGGACCCCGATACCCGCACACTTC. Its translation: CASSQRTSGTPIPAHF. Filled out from reference TRBV14 and TRBJ2-7, the complete variable domain reads EAGVTQFPSHSVIEKGQTVTLRCDPISGHDNLYWYRRVMGKEIKFLLHFVKESKQDESGMPNNRFLAERTGGTYSTLKVQPAELEDSGVYFCASSQRTSGTPIPAHFGPGTRLTVT.